This T cell receptor (beta chain) was recorded in a study of CD8 T cells in ankylosing spondylitis. General observations from the study: The study identified a TCR beta motif of under 10 highly homologous variants that appeared characteristic of ankylosing spondylitis blood. Reportedly, matched ankylosing spondylitis synovial fluid was significantly enriched for disease-linked clones. Earlier studies detected some motif variants in reactive arthritis synovial fluid and blood.

There are 15 residues in the CDR3. V lost 0 bases and J lost 9; bases outside the gene matches: 7. Germline V CDR1 and CDR2: SNHLY, FYNNEI. This clonotype was observed a handful of times. Its antigen is unidentified. The authors made TCR beta libraries by quantitative 5'-RACE with molecular barcodes. TCRdb independently ran MiXCR on the 5' RACE reads; one entry per CDR3 protein. The top ten hold approximately 0.97% of the sample, which has roughly 440,000 distinct CDR3 sequences, 17% seen once. The chain carries TRBV2 and TRBJ2-7, with 11 bases fitting TRBD1. Material for sequencing was blood, either unsorted or a sorted T cell fraction (not recorded which). This clonotype originated in a male donor with ankylosing spondylitis. CDR3 protein: CASSEARTGGAGQYF. The CDR3 bases are TGTGCCAGCAGTGAAGCGCGGACAGGGGGCGCGGGGCAGTACTTC. Combining the CDR3 with reference TRBV2 and TRBJ2-7 gives the whole variable domain EPEVTQTPSHQVTQMGQEVILRCVPISNHLYFYWYRQILGQKVEFLVSFYNNEISEKSEIFDDQFSVERPDGSNFTLKIRSTKLEDSAMYFCASSEARTGGAGQYFGPGTRLTVT.